These T cell receptor beta chains were read from a single sample in a study of shared clonotypes between healthy human individuals. Clones were sequenced by immunoSEQ multiplex PCR, and TCRdb holds only the in-frame ones, with some missing. The sample holds millions of clones, about 94% seen once. Sequencing was carried out using naive CD8+ T cells sorted from blood. These receptors were obtained from a man aged 18 to 29 in good health. Both conserved end residues are part of each CDR3. Where a row states a size, it is once, few, many or the class of an expanded clone; other rows omit it.

>TRBJ1-6|few|TRBV2
CASGRGTGSALSHF
>TRBJ2-3|.|TRBV7-8
CASSLAQGVTDTQYF
>TRBJ2-2|.|TRBV27
CASSPGRNTGELFF
>TRBJ2-3|.|TRBV4-1
CASSLSQLTDTQYF
>TRBJ2-3|.|TRBV4-3
CASSQESQPSTDTQYF
>TRBJ1-4|.|TRBV30
CAWSLDEKLFF
>TRBJ1-5|.|TRBV4-1
CASSPKDGGEQPQHF
>TRBJ1-2|.|TRBV7-9
CASSATDRAYGYTF
>TRBJ2-7|few|TRBV10-1
CASSEGGEQYF
>TRBJ2-1|.|TRBV11-3
CASSSLTNEQFF
>TRBJ2-7|.|TRBV28
CASSLGVGQYF
>TRBJ2-7|.|TRBV10-1
CASSEGQLYEQYF
>TRBJ2-1|.|TRBV30
CAWSADKSSYNEQFF
>TRBJ2-7|once|TRBV29-1
CSVEAELGLEQYF
>TRBJ1-1|once|TRBV13
CASSLPQSSEAFF
>TRBJ2-7|once|TRBV30
CAWSTSWVYEQYF
>TRBJ2-7|.|TRBV7-6
CASTQGGDASYEQYF
>TRBJ2-5|once|TRBV5-1
CASSLIGLAGEETQYF
>TRBJ2-3|.|TRBV7-9
CASSVGSQGGADTQYF
>TRBJ2-1|.|TRBV5-6
CASSFSSRGIPYNEQFF
>TRBJ2-5|.|TRBV4-1
CASSQDSEETQYF
>TRBJ2-5|.|TRBV13
CASSLYLGETQYF
>TRBJ2-5|once|TRBV9
CASSVPGETQYF
>TRBJ1-2|once|TRBV2
CASSELADYTF
>TRBJ2-1|.|TRBV6-5
CASSYLAGVDNEQFF
>TRBJ2-5|.|TRBV6-1
CASSEAGPSGGQETQYF
>TRBJ2-7|.|TRBV21-1
CASSNEGDEQYF
>TRBJ1-1|.|TRBV13
CASNLWGDTEAFF
>TRBJ2-7|.|TRBV27
CASSFFPDPREQYF
>TRBJ2-3|.|TRBV4-1
CASSQGTGTDTQYF
>TRBJ2-7|.|TRBV7-9
CASTSSGGRIYEQYF
>TRBJ2-2|.|TRBV7-9
CASSFANTGELFF
>TRBJ2-5|.|TRBV29-1
CSAGAGQETQYF
>TRBJ2-5|.|TRBV2
CASSFRDRGETQYF
>TRBJ2-7|.|TRBV10-3
CAIGGGPNYEQYF
>TRBJ2-1|.|TRBV7-9
CASSSPVGYNEQFF
>TRBJ1-2|.|TRBV4-1
CASSLSPGGGSYGYTF
>TRBJ2-3|.|TRBV9
CASSVTGVTDTQYF
>TRBJ1-6|.|TRBV15
CATSQDSSPLHF
>TRBJ1-3|.|TRBV9
CASSVEGSGNTIYF
>TRBJ2-7|.|TRBV5-4
CASSFRDGPYEQYF
>TRBJ2-1|.|TRBV4-1
CASSEFSSPGLAYNEQFF
>TRBJ2-3|.|TRBV9
CASSAGQGGTDTQYF
>TRBJ2-7|.|TRBV11-2
CASSSPPSGIYEQYF
>TRBJ2-7|.|TRBV19
CASSTWASGSQYEQYF